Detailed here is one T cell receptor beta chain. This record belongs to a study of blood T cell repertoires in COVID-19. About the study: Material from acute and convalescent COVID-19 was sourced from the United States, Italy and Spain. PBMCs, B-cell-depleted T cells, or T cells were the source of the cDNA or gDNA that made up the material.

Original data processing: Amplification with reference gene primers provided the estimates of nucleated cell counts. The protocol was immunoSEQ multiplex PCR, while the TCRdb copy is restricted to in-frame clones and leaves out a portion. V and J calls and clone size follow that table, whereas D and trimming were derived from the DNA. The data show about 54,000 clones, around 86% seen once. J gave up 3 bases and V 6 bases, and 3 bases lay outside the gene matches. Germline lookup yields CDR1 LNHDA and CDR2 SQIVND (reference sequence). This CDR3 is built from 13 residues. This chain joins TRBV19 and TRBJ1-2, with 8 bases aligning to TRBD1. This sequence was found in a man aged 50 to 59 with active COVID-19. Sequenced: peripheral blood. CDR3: CASRKDRDYGYTF. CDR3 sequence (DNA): TGTGCCAGTAGGAAGGACAGGGACTATGGCTACACCTTC.